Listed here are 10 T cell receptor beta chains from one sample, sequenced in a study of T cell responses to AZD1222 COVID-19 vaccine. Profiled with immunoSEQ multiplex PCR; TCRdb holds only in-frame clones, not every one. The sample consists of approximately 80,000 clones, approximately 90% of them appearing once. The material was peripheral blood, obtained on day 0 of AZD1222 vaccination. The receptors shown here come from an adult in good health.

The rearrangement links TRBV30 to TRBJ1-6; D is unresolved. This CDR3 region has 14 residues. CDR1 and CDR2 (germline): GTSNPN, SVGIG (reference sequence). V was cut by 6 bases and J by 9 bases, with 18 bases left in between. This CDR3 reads CACAGRGRISPLHF. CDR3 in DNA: TGTGCCTGTGCTGGACGGGGTCGAATTTCACCCCTCCACTTT.

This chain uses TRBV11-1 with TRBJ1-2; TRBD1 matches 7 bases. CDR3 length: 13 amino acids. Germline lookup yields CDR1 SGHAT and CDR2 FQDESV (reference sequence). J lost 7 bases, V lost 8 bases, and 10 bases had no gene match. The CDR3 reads CASGTQGLSGYTF. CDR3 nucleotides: TGTGCCAGCGGGACACAGGGGTTGAGTGGCTACACCTTC.

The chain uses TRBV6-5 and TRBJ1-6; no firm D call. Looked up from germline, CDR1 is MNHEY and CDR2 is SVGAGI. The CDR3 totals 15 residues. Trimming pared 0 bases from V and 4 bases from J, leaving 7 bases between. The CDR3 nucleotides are TGTGCCAGCAGTTACTCGTCCGGTTATAATTCACCCCTCCACTTT. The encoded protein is CASSYSSGYNSPLHF.

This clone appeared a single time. The CDR3 bases are TGTGCCAGCAGTCAGGGGGCATCTGAAGCTTTCTTT. This translates into CASSQGASEAFF. The chain uses TRBV12-3 or TRBV12-4 and TRBJ1-1, with TRBD1 matching 8 bases. The junction had 2 bases not matched to a gene; V was cut back by 5 bases and J by 6 bases. This CDR3 is 12 amino acids long.

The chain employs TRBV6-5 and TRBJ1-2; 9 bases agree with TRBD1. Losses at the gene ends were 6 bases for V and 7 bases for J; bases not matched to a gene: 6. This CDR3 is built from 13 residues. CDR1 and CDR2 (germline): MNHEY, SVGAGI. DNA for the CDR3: TGTGCCAGCAGCTACAGGGGGCCCGGTGGCTACACCTTC. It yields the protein CASSYRGPGGYTF.

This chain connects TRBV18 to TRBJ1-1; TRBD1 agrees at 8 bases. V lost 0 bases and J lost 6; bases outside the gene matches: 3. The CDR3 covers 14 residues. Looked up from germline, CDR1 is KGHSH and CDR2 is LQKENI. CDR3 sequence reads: CASSPPQGVAEAFF. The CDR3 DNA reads TGTGCCAGCTCACCACCACAGGGGGTAGCTGAAGCTTTCTTT.

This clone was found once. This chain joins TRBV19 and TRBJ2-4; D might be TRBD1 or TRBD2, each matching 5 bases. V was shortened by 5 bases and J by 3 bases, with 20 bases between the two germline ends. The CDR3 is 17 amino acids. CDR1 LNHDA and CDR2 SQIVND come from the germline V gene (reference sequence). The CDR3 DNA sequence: TGTGCCAGTAGTCTCGCCACACGGGGCATTGTCAAAAACATTCAGTACTTC. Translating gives CASSLATRGIVKNIQYF.

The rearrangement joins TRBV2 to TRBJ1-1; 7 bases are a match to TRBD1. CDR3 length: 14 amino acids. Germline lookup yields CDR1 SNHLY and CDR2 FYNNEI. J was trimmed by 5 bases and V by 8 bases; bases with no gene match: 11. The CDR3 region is CASVFARGFTEAFF. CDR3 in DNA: TGTGCCAGCGTGTTTGCCAGGGGGTTTACTGAAGCTTTCTTT.

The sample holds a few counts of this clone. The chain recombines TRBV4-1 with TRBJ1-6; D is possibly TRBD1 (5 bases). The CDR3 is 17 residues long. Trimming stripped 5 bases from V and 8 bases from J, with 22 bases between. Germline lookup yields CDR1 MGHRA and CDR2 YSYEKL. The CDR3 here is CASSDPRTGTFYSPLHF. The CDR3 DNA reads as TGCGCCAGCAGCGACCCGAGGACCGGGACCTTTTATTCACCCCTCCACTTT.

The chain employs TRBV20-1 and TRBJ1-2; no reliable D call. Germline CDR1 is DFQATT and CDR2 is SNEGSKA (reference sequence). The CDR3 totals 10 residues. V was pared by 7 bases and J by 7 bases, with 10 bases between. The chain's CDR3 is CSDHPAGYTF. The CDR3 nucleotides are TGCAGTGACCACCCGGCTGGCTACACCTTC.